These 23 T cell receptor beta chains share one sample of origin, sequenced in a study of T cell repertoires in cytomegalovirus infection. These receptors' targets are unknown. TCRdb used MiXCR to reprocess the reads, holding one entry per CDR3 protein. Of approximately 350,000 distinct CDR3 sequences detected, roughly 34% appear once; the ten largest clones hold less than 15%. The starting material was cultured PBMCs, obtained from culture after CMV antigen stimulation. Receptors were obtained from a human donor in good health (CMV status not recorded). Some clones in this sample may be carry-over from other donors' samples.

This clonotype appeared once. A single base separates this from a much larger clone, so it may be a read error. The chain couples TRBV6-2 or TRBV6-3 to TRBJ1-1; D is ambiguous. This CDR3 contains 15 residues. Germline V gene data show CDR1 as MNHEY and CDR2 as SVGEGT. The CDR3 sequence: CTSSYSMTVDTEAFF. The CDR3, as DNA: TGTACCAGCAGTTACTCGATGACCGTTGACACTGAAGCTTTCTTT.

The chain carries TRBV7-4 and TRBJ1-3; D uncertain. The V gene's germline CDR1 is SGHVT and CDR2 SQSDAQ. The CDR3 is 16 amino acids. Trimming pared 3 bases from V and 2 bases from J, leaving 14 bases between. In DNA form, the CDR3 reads TGTGCCAGCAGCTTCTGGAAAGTCGGACCTGGAAACACCATATATTTT. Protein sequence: CASSFWKVGPGNTIYF. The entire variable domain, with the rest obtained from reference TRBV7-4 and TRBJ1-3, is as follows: GAGVSQSPRYKVAKRGRDVALRCDSISGHVTLYWYRQTLGQGSEVLTYSQSDAQRDKSGRPSGRFSAERPERSVSTLKIQRTEQGDSAVYLCASSFWKVGPGNTIYFGEGSWLTVV.

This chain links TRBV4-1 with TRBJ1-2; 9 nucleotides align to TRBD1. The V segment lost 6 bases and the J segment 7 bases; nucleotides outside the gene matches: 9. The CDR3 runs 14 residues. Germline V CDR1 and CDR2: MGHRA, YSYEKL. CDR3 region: CASRGDRGIGGYTF. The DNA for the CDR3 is TGCGCCAGCAGGGGCGACAGGGGGATTGGTGGCTACACCTTC.

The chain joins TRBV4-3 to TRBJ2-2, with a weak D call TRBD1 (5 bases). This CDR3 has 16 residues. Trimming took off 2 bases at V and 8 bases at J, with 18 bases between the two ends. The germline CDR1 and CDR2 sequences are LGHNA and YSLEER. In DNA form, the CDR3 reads TGCGCCAGCAGCCAAATCCGACAGTCATCCGGAGGGGAGCTGTTTTTT. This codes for CASSQIRQSSGGELFF.

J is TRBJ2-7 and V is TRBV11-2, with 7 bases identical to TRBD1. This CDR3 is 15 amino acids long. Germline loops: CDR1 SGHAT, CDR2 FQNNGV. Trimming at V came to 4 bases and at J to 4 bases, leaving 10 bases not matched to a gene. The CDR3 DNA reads TGTGCCAGCAGCTCGCCGAAGACAGGGCTTTACGAGCAGTACTTC. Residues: CASSSPKTGLYEQYF.

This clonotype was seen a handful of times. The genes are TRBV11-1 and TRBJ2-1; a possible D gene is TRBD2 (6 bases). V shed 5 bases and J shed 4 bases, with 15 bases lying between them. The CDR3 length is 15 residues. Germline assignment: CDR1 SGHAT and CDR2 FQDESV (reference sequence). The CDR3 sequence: CASSPAHGGYNEQFF. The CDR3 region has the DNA TGTGCCAGCAGCCCAGCCCATGGGGGGTACAATGAGCAGTTCTTC. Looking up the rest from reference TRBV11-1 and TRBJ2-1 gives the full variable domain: EAEVAQSPRYKITEKSQAVAFWCDPISGHATLYWYRQILGQGPELLVQFQDESVVDDSQLPKDRFSAERLKGVDSTLKIQPAELGDSAMYLCASSPAHGGYNEQFFGPGTRLTVL.

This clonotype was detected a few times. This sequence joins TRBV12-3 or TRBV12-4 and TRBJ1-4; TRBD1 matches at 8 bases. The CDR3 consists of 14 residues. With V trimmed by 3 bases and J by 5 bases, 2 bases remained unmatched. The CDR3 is CASSFGQGNEKLFF. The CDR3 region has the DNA TGTGCCAGCAGTTTCGGACAGGGAAATGAAAAACTGTTTTTT.

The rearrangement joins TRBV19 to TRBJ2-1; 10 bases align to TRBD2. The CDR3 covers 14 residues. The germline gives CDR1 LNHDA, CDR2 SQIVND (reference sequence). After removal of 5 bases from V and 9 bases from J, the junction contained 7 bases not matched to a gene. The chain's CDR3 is CASSLAGVLPEQFF. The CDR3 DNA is TGTGCCAGTAGTCTAGCGGGAGTTCTCCCTGAGCAGTTCTTC.

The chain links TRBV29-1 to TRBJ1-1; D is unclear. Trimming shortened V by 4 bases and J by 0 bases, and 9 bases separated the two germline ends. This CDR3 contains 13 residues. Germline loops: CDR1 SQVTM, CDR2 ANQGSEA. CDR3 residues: CSVAELLNTEAFF. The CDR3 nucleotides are TGCAGCGTTGCAGAACTCTTGAACACTGAAGCTTTCTTT.

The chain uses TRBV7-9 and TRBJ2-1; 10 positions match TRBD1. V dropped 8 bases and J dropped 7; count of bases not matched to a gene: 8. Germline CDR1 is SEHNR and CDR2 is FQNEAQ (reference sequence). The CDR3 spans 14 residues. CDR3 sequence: CASPRTGGGNEQFF. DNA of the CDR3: TGTGCCAGCCCAAGGACAGGGGGTGGAAATGAGCAGTTCTTC. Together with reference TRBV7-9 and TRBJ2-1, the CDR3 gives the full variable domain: DTGVSQNPRHKITKRGQNVTFRCDPISEHNRLYWYRQTLGQGPEFLTYFQNEAQLEKSRLLSDRFSAERPKGSFSTLEIQRTEQGDSAMYLCASPRTGGGNEQFFGPGTRLTVL.

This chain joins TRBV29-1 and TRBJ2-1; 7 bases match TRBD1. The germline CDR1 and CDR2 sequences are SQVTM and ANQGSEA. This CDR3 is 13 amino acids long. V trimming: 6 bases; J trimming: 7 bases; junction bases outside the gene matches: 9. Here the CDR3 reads CSVMWTGLNEQFF. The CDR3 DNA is TGCAGCGTGATGTGGACAGGCCTGAATGAGCAGTTCTTC.

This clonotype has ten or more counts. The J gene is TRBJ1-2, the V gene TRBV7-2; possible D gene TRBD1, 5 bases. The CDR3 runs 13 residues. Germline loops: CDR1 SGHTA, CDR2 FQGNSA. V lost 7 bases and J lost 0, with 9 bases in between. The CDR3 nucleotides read TGTGCCAGCACCCGGGACCCTAACTATGGCTACACCTTC. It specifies CASTRDPNYGYTF.

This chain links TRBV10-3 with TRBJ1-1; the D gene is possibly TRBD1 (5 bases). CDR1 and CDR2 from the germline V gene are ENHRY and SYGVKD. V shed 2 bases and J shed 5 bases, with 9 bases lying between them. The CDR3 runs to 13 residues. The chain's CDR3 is CAISERGNTEAFF. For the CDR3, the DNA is TGTGCCATCAGTGAGAGGGGTAATACTGAAGCTTTCTTT.

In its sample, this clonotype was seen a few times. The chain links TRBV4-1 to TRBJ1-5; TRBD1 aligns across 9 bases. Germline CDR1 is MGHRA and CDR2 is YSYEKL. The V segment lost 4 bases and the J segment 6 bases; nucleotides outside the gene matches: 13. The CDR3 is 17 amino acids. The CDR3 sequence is CASSPLYSGTGTQPQHF. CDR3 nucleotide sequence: TGCGCCAGCAGCCCACTCTATTCCGGGACAGGGACTCAGCCCCAGCATTTT.

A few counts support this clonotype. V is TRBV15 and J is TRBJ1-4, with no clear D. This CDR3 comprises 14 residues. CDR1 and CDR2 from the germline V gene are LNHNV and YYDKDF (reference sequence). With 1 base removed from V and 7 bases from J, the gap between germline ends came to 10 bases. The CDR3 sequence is CATSRGPAGEKLFF. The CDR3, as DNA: TGTGCCACCAGCAGAGGACCCGCCGGTGAAAAACTGTTTTTT.

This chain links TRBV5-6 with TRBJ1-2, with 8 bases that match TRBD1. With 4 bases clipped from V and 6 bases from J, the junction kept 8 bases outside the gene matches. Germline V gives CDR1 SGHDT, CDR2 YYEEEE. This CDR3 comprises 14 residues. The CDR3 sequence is CASSPGTGRHGYTF. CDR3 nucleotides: TGTGCCAGCAGCCCCGGGACAGGTCGCCATGGCTACACCTTC.

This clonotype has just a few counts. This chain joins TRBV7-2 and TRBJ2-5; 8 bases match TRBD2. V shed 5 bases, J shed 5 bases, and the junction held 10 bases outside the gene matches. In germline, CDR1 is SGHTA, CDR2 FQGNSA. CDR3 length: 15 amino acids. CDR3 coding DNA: TGTGCCAGCAGCAATCGACTAGCGTTCGCCGAGACCCAGTACTTC. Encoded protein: CASSNRLAFAETQYF.

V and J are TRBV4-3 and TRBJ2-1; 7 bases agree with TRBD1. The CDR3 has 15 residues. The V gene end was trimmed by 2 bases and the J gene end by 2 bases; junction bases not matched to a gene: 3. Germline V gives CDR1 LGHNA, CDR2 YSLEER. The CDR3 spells CASSQQGVAYNEQFF. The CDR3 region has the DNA TGCGCCAGCAGCCAACAGGGGGTGGCCTACAATGAGCAGTTCTTC.

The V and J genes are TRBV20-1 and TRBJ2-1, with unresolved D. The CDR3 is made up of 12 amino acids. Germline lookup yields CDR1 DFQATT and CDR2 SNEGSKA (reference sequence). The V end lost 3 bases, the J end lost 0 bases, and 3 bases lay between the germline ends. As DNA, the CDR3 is TGCAGTGCTAGCAGCTCCTACAATGAGCAGTTCTTC. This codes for CSASSSYNEQFF.

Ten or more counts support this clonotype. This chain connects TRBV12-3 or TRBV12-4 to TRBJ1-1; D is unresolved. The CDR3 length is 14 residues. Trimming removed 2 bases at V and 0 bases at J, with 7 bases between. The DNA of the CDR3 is TGTGCCAGCAGTTTATGGCGATTGAACACTGAAGCTTTCTTT. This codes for CASSLWRLNTEAFF.

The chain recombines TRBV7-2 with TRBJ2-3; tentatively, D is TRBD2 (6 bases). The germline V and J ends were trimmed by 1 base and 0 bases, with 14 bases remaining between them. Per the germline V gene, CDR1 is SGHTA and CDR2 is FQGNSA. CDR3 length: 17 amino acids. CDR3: CASSLGLAGSSTDTQYF. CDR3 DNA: TGTGCCAGCAGCTTAGGGCTAGCCGGGAGTAGCACAGATACGCAGTATTTT.

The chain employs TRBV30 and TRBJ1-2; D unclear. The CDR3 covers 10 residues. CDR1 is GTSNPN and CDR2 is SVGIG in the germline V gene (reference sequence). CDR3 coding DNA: TGTGCAATCGGGCTCTATGGCTACACCTTC. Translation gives CAIGLYGYTF.

The CDR3 is CASSLGRTGGEQFF. As DNA, the CDR3 is TGTGCCAGCAGCTTAGGTCGGACAGGGGGCGAGCAGTTCTTC. This chain joins TRBV7-2 and TRBJ2-1; 11 positions agree with TRBD1. The CDR3 extends over 14 amino acids. V was pared by 1 base and J by 10 bases, with 3 bases of the junction left unmatched. Germline values: CDR1 SGHTA, CDR2 FQGNSA.